This is a list of T cell receptor beta chains from one sample in a study of OX40 agonist ivuxolimab in advanced cancers. Clones were read by immunoSEQ multiplex PCR, and TCRdb kept only the in-frame ones, dropping some. The sample holds over 30,000 clones, roughly 90% seen once. The sequenced sample was CD4+ or CD8+ T cells sorted from blood, obtained in a trial of the OX40 agonist ivuxolimab. All receptors derive from an adult with an advanced solid tumor such as melanoma, head and neck, liver or kidney cancer. Each CDR3 is given with its conserved first and last residue. A D gene is named only where the DNA matches it firmly. Only some rows state a clone size, as once, few, many or a class for expanded clones.

>TRBJ1-3|TRBV4-3|-|-
TGCGCCAGCAGCCAAGATAGGGGCGGGGCTGCCGGAAACACCATATATTTT
CASSQDRGGAAGNTIYF
>TRBJ1-5|TRBV7-8|-|-
TGTGCCAGCAGCCCCTGGACGGCCGTTAGCAATCAGCCCCAGCATTTT
CASSPWTAVSNQPQHF
>TRBJ2-1|TRBV4-3|-|TRBD2
TGCGCCAGCAGCCAAGGGACTAGCGGGAAGGGATACAATGAGCAGTTCTTC
CASSQGTSGKGYNEQFF
>TRBJ2-5|TRBV6-6|few|TRBD2
TGTGCCAGCAGGGGGACTAGCGGGGTACAAGAGACCCAGTACTTC
CASRGTSGVQETQYF
>TRBJ2-3|TRBV9|-|-
TGTGCCAGCAGCGTCCTCCCCGGAGGACGGTTAGATACGCAGTATTTT
CASSVLPGGRLDTQYF
>TRBJ2-7|TRBV5-6|-|-
TGTGCCAGCAGCTTGATCGTTGGCCGAGAGCAGTACTTC
CASSLIVGREQYF
>TRBJ1-6|TRBV6-5|-|TRBD1
TGTGCCACCGCGGGACAGGGGTCCTATAATTCACCCCTCCACTTT
CATAGQGSYNSPLHF
>TRBJ2-2|TRBV30|-|-
TGTGCCTGGAGTGTATCGGTTCCCGGGGAGCTGTTTTTT
CAWSVSVPGELFF
>TRBJ2-1|TRBV5-1|-|TRBD1
TGCGCCAGCAGACCCGGGACAGGGGGCAGAGTAGATGAGCAGTTCTTC
CASRPGTGGRVDEQFF
>TRBJ2-5|TRBV21-1|-|-
TGTGCCAGCAGTAAAACAGCCCGATTGCAGACCCAGTACTTC
CASSKTARLQTQYF
>TRBJ2-1|TRBV9|-|TRBD1
TGTGCCAGCAGCCCTCGTCCTAGGACAGGCAAGGGTGACATTGAGCAGTTCTTC
CASSPRPRTGKGDIEQFF
>TRBJ2-5|TRBV19|-|TRBD1
TGTGCCAGTAGTATAGGACAGGGGGCGGGAGAGACCCAGTACTTC
CASSIGQGAGETQYF
>TRBJ1-6|TRBV9|-|-
TGTGCCAGCAGCTCCCGACAGAATTCACCCCTCCACTTT
CASSSRQNSPLHF
>TRBJ2-1|TRBV15|-|TRBD1
TGTGCCACCAGTAGGACAGGGGAAGTTTCGAATGAGCAGTTCTTC
CATSRTGEVSNEQFF
>TRBJ2-7|TRBV30|-|-
TGTGCCTGGAGTTTCCTAGCTAGCTCCTACGAGCAGTACTTC
CAWSFLASSYEQYF
>TRBJ2-7|TRBV30|-|TRBD2
TGTGCCTGGATCGGCAGGACTAGCGGCTACGAGCAGTACTTC
CAWIGRTSGYEQYF
>TRBJ2-5|TRBV2|-|-
TGTGCCAGCAGTGAACCTGAGACCCAGTACTTC
CASSEPETQYF
>TRBJ2-2|TRBV29-1|-|TRBD1
TGCAGCGTCGCGAACCGGGACAGGGGTCAGAACACCGGGGAGCTGTTTTTT
CSVANRDRGQNTGELFF
>TRBJ2-4|TRBV10-2|-|-
TGCGCCAGCAAAACGGGGGCGGGGGAAAACATTCAGTACTTC
CASKTGAGENIQYF
>TRBJ2-7|TRBV13|-|TRBD1
TGTGCCAGCAGCTCCTCCCAAATGACAGGGACCTACGAGCAGTACTTC
CASSSSQMTGTYEQYF
>TRBJ2-7|TRBV6-5|-|TRBD2
TGTGCCAGCAGTCACACTAGCGGGAGATACGAGCAGTACTTC
CASSHTSGRYEQYF
>TRBJ2-3|TRBV11-3|-|TRBD2
TGTGCCAGCAGCCCCGGGGGGGGGCCGACAGATACGCAGTATTTT
CASSPGGGPTDTQYF
>TRBJ1-2|TRBV20-1|-|TRBD1
TGCAGTGCTTCGACAGGGGTCGGCTACACCTTC
CSASTGVGYTF
>TRBJ1-2|TRBV19|-|TRBD1
TGTGCCACCACAGGGGGCTCTAACTATGGCTACACCTTC
CATTGGSNYGYTF
>TRBJ2-7|TRBV28|-|-
TGTGCCAGCAGAATGGGGAACGTAGGATCCTACGAGCAGTACTTC
CASRMGNVGSYEQYF
>TRBJ2-2|TRBV10-3|-|TRBD2
TGTGCCATCACACGGGCTCTAGCGGGGGACCCGAACACCGGGGAGCTGTTTTTT
CAITRALAGDPNTGELFF
>TRBJ1-2|TRBV19|once|-
TGTGCCAGTAGGGCAGGGGCCTCTAACTATGGCTACACCTTC
CASRAGASNYGYTF
>TRBJ1-2|TRBV7-3|-|-
TGTGCCAGCAGCTTAACAGGAGACTATGGCTACACCTTC
CASSLTGDYGYTF
>TRBJ2-7|TRBV30|-|-
TGTGCCTGGAGAGGGCAGACCGCTATCTACGAGCAGTACTTC
CAWRGQTAIYEQYF
>TRBJ2-1|TRBV7-9|-|-
TGTGCCAGCAGCGGGGGAGTAGCGGCGGACAATGAGCAGTTCTTC
CASSGGVAADNEQFF
>TRBJ1-5|TRBV11-2|-|-
TGTGCCAGCAGCTTTAAAGGTAATCAGCCCCAGCATTTT
CASSFKGNQPQHF
>TRBJ1-2|TRBV5-1|-|TRBD1
TGCGCCAGCAGCGGCGACAGGGGCTATGGCTACACCTTC
CASSGDRGYGYTF
>TRBJ1-6|TRBV30|-|-
TGTGCCTGGAGAGAGTTAGGGGCTACCTCCTATAATTCACCCCTCCACTTT
CAWRELGATSYNSPLHF
>TRBJ1-5|TRBV2|once|-
TGTGCCAGCAGTGAAAACTATGCAGGGGTAGAGGAGCCCCAGCATTTT
CASSENYAGVEEPQHF
>TRBJ2-7|TRBV9|-|TRBD2
TGTGCCAGCAGCGTAGGAGGGAGCGGGAGGTCGTACGAGCAGTACTTC
CASSVGGSGRSYEQYF
>TRBJ1-5|TRBV7-9|-|-
TGTGCCAGCAGCTTACCGGGTCACAATCAGCCCCAGCATTTT
CASSLPGHNQPQHF
>TRBJ2-7|TRBV5-1|-|TRBD2
TGCGCCAGCAGCTTGGCCGGGACTAGCGGGATCGCCTACGAGCAGTACTTC
CASSLAGTSGIAYEQYF
>TRBJ2-2|TRBV7-6|few|-
TGTGCCAGCAGCTTATATTTGGGGGGGCGAGGCACCGGGGAGCTGTTTTTT
CASSLYLGGRGTGELFF
>TRBJ2-3|TRBV7-2|-|TRBD2
TGTGCCAGCAGCGTAAGCGGGAGTAGCGCAGATACGCAGTATTTT
CASSVSGSSADTQYF
>TRBJ1-2|TRBV7-2|-|-
TGTGCCAGCAGCTTAAGCCGAAATGGCTACACCTTC
CASSLSRNGYTF